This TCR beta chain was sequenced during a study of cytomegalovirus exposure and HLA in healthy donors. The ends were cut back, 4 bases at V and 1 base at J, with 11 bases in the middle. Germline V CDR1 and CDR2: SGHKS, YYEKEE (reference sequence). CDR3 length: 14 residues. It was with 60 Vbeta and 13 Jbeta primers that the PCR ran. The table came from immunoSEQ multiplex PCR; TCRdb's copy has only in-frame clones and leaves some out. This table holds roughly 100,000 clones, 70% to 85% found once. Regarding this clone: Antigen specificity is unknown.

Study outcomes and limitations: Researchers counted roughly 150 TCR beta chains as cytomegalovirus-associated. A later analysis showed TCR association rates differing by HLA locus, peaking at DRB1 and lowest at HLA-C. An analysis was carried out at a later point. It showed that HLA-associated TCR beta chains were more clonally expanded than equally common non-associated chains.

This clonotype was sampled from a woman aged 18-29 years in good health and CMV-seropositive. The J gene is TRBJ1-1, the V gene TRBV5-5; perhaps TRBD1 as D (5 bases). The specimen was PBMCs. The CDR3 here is CASSPLGQNTEAFF. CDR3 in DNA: TGTGCCAGCAGCCCTTTGGGGCAGAACACTGAAGCTTTCTTT.